This TCR beta chain is drawn from a study of control samples from healthy donors and cancer patients. In this sample, this clone turned up once. Measured with immunoSEQ multiplex PCR; TCRdb has only the in-frame clones, and not every one. This sample carries some 200,000 clones, approximately 92% of them seen once, and the ten largest clones take more than 1.1%. Germline V gives CDR1 SNHLY, CDR2 FYNNEI. The V gene lost 11 bases and the J gene lost 8 bases, with 19 bases spanning the gap. This CDR3 has 14 amino acids. The material sequenced was blood. This receptor was taken from a man aged 18 to 29 in good health. The V call is TRBV2, the J call TRBJ1-6, with D perhaps matching TRBD1 (5 bases). The CDR3 here is CAGRSDTFDSPLHF. CDR3 DNA: TGTGCCGGAAGATCGGACACTTTCGATTCACCCCTCCACTTT.